This T cell receptor (beta chain) was retrieved from a study of blood T cell repertoires in COVID-19. Overall study: COVID-19 samples from acute and convalescent phases originated in the United States, Italy and Spain. In each case, the material was cDNA or gDNA derived from T cells, B-cell-depleted T cells, or PBMCs.

Profiling relied on immunoSEQ multiplex PCR, and the TCRdb table lists in-frame clones only, not all of them. The sample includes some 300,000 clones, over 85% of them seen just once. Participant age was roughly 18 to 90 years, and participants resided in 20 to 30 US areas. Recovered status applied to Cohort 3 donors who had two consecutive negative PCRs. It also applied to those with clearance or with symptom resolution. On this clone itself: Other DNA sequences in the same sample also yield this CDR3.

This receptor was identified in a woman in her twenties or thirties who had recovered from COVID-19. Sequencing input: PBMCs or T cells enriched from blood (not recorded which).

The CDR3 coding sequence is TGTGCCAGCTCACCACCAGGACTAGCGGGATACGAGCAGTACTTC. Translated: CASSPPGLAGYEQYF. V usage is TRBV18 and J usage is TRBJ2-7; 12 bases align to TRBD2. Germline V CDR1 and CDR2: KGHSH, LQKENI. CDR3 size: 15 residues. J gave up 4 bases and V 0 bases, and 1 base lay outside the gene matches.